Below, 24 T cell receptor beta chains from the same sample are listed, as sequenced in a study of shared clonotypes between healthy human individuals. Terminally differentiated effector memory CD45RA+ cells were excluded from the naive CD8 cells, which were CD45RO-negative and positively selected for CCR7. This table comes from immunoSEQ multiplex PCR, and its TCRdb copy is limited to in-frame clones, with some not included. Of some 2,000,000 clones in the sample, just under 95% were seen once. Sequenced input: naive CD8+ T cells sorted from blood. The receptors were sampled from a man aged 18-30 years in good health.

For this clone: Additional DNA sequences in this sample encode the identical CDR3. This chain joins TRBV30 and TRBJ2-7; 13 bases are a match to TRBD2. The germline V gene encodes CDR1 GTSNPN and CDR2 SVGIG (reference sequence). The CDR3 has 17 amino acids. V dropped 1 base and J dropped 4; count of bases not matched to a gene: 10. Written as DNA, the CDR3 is TGTGCCTGGAGTGGCTCCGGACTAGCGGGAGACGTTTACGAGCAGTACTTC. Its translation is CAWSGSGLAGDVYEQYF.

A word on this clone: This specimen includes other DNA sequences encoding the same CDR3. CDR3 coding DNA: TGTGCCAGCAGTTTTACAGGGGGGTACGAGCAGTACTTC. Translating gives CASSFTGGYEQYF. This chain connects TRBV27 to TRBJ2-7; 8 nucleotides agree with TRBD1. The CDR3 is 13 residues long. V was clipped by 3 bases and J by 4 bases; unmatched bases: 2. Germline V lookup: CDR1 MNHEY, CDR2 SMNVEV (reference sequence).

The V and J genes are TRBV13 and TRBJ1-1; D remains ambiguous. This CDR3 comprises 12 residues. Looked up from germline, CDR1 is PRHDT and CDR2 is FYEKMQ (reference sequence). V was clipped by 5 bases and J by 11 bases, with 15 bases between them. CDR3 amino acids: CASSPEGLGAFF. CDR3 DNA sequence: TGTGCCAGCAGCCCAGAAGGGCTAGGGGCTTTCTTT.

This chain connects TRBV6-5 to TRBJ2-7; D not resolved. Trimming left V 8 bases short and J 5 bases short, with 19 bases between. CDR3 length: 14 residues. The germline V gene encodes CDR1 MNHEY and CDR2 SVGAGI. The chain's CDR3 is CASGPLMVTNEQYF. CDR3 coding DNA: TGTGCCAGCGGCCCCCTCATGGTTACGAACGAGCAGTACTTC.

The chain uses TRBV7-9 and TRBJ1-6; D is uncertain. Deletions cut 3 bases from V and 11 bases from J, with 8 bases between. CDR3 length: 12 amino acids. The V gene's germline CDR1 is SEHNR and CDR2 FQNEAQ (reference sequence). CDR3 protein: CASSFSSTPLHF. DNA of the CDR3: TGTGCCAGCAGCTTCTCGTCAACACCCCTCCACTTT.

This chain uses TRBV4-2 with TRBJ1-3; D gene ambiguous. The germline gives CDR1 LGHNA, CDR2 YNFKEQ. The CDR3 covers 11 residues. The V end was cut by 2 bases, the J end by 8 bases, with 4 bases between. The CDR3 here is CASSQLDTIYF. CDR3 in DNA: TGTGCCAGCAGCCAACTGGACACCATATATTTT.

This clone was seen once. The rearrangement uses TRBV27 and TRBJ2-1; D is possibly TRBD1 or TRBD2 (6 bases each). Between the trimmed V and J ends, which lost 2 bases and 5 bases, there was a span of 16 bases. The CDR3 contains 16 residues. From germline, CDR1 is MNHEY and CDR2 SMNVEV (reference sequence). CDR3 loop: CASSLSWGARNNEQFF. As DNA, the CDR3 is TGTGCCAGCAGTTTAAGCTGGGGGGCCCGGAACAATGAGCAGTTCTTC.

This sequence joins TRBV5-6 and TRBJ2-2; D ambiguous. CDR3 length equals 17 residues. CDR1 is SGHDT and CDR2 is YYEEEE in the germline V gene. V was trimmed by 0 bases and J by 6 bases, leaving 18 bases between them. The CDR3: CASSLATTQKTAGELFF. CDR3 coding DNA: TGTGCCAGCAGCTTGGCTACGACACAAAAAACAGCCGGGGAGCTGTTTTTT.

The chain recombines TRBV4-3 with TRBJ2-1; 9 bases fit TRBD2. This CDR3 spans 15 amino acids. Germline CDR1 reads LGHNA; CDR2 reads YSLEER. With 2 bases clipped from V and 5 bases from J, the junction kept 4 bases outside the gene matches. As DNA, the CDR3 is TGCGCCAGCAGCCAATTTAGCGGGGGCAACAATGAGCAGTTCTTC. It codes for CASSQFSGGNNEQFF.

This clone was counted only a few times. This CDR3 is CASSLGTAPYGYTF. The CDR3 DNA follows: TGTGCCAGCAGCTTAGGGACCGCACCCTATGGCTACACCTTC. The gene calls are TRBV7-9 and TRBJ1-2; D is ambiguous. CDR1 and CDR2 (germline): SEHNR, FQNEAQ (reference sequence). The V end was cut by 1 base, the J end by 4 bases, with 10 bases between. The length of the CDR3 is 14 residues.

In nucleotides, the CDR3 is TGTGCCAGCAGCCCAGGCACTTACGAGCAGTACTTC. This gives the protein CASSPGTYEQYF. The chain links TRBV5-4 to TRBJ2-7; no definite D call. The CDR3 is made up of 12 amino acids. The ends were cut back, 4 bases at V and 4 bases at J, with 9 bases in the middle. Germline loops: CDR1 SGHNT, CDR2 YYREEE (reference sequence).

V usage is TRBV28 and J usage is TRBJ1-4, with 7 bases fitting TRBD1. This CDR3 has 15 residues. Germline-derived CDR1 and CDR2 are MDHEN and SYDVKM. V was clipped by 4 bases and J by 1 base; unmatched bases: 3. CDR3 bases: TGTGCCAGCAGTTCTGACAGGGAAACTAATGAAAAACTGTTTTTT. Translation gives CASSSDRETNEKLFF.

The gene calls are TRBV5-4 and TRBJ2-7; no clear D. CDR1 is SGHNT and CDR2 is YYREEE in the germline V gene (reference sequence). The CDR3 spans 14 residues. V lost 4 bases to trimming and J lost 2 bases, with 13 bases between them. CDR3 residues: CASSRWTAAYEQYF. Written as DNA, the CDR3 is TGTGCCAGCAGCCGCTGGACGGCTGCCTACGAGCAGTACTTC. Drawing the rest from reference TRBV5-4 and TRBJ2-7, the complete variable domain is ETGVTQSPTHLIKTRGQQVTLRCSSQSGHNTVSWYQQALGQGPQFIFQYYREEENGRGNFPPRFSGLQFPNYSSELNVNALELDDSALYLCASSRWTAAYEQYFGPGTRLTVT.

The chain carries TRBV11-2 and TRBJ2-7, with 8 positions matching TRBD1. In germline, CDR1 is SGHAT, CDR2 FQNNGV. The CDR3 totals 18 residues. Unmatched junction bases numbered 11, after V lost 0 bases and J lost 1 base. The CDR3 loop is CASSLEGGQVVGSYEQYF. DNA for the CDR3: TGTGCCAGCAGCTTAGAAGGGGGACAGGTAGTGGGGTCCTACGAGCAGTACTTC.

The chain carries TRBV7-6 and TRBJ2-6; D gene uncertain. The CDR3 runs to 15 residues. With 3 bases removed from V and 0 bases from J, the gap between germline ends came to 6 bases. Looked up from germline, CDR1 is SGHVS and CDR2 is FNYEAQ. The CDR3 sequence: CASSLVVSGANVLTF. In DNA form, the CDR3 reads TGTGCCAGCAGCTTGGTAGTCTCTGGGGCCAACGTCCTGACTTTC.

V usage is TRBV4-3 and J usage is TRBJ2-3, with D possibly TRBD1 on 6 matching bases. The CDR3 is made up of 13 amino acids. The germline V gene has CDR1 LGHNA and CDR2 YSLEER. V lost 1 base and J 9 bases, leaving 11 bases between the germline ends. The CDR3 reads CASSQVQGDTQYF. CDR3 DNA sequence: TGCGCCAGCAGCCAAGTACAGGGTGACACGCAGTATTTT.

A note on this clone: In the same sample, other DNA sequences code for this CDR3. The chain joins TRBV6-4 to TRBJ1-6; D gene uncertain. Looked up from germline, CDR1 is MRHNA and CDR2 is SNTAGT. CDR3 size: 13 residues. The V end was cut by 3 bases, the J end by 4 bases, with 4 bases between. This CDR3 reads CASSEGYNSPLHF. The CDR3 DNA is TGTGCCAGCAGTGAAGGTTATAATTCACCCCTCCACTTT.

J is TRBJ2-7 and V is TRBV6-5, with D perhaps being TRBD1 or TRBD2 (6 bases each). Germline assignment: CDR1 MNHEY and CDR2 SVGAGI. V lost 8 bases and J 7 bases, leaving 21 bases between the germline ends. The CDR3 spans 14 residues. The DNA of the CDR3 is TGTGCCAGCGGACCCCTTTTGGGGGCGGGGGAGCAGTACTTC. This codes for CASGPLLGAGEQYF.

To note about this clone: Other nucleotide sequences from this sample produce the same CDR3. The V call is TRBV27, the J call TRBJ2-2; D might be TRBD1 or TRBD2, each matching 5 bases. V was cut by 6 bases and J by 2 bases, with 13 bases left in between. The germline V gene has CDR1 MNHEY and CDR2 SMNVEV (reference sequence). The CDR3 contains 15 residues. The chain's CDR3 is CASRPRGGNTGELFF. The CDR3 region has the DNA TGTGCCAGCAGGCCCCGGGGCGGAAACACCGGGGAGCTGTTTTTT.

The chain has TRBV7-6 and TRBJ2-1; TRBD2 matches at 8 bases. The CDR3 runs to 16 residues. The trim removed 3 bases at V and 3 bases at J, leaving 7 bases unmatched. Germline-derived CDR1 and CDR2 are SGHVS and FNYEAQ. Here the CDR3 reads CASSFGGGPLYNEQFF. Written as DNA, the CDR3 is TGTGCCAGCAGCTTCGGGGGGGGCCCTCTCTACAATGAGCAGTTCTTC.

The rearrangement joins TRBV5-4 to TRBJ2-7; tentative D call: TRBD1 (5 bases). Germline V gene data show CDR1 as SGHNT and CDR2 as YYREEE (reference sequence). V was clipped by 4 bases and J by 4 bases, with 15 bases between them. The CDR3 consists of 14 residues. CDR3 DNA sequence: TGTGCCAGCAGCGGAACAGGAAGGATTTACGAGCAGTACTTC. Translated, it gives CASSGTGRIYEQYF.

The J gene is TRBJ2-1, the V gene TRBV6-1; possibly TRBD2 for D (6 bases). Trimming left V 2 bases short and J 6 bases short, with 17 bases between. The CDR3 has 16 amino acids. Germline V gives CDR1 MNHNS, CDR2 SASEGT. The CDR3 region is CASSEYGDLLSNEQFF. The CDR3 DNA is TGTGCCAGCAGTGAATATGGGGACTTACTTTCCAATGAGCAGTTCTTC.

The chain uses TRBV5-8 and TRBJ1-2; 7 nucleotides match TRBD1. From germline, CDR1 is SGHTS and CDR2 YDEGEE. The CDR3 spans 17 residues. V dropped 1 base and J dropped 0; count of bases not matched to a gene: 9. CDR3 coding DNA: TGTGCCAGCAGCTTGCCCTACCGGGACAGTACTAACTATGGCTACACCTTC. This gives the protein CASSLPYRDSTNYGYTF. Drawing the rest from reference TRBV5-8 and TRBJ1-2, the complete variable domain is EAGVTQSPTHLIKTRGQQATLRCSPISGHTSVYWYQQALGLGLQFLLWYDEGEERNRGNFPPRFSGRQFPNYSSELNVNALELEDSALYLCASSLPYRDSTNYGYTFGSGTRLTVV.

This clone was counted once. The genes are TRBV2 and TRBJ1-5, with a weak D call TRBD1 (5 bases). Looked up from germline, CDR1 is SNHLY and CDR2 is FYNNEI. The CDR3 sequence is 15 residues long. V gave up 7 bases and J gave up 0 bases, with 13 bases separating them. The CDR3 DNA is TGTGCCAGCACAGAACAGGACTATAGCAATCAGCCCCAGCATTTT. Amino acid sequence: CASTEQDYSNQPQHF.